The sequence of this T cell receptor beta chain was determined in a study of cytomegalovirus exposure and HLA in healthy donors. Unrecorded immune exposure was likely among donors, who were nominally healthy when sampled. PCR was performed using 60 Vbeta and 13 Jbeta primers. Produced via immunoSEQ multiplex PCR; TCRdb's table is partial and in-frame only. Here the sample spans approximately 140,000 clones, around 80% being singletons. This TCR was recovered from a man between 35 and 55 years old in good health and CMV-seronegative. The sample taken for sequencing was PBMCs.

This CDR3 is CASSPPSGAWEQYF. The CDR3 region has the DNA TGCGCCAGCAGCCCTCCGAGCGGTGCTTGGGAGCAGTACTTC. V is TRBV4-3 and J is TRBJ2-7, with a weak D call TRBD2 (5 bases). Germline V gene lookup returns CDR1 LGHNA and CDR2 YSLEER. There are 14 residues in the CDR3. V was shortened by 4 bases and J by 7 bases, with 17 bases between the two germline ends.